Below, one T cell receptor beta chain is given with its context. The antigen is undetermined. TCRdb independently ran MiXCR on the reads; one entry per CDR3 protein. This sample has about a million distinct CDR3 sequences, with less than 40% found just once. This specimen comes from a study of T cell repertoires in cytomegalovirus infection. Study at large: A matching HLA type, together with CMV infection, was signaled by public TCR beta signatures. Regarding the study as a whole: Cumulative public TCR beta family frequency identified CMV carriers with the relevant HLA. Ex vivo, HLA-C-restricted CMV-specific TCR beta clonotypes prevailed over the rest of the response.

CDR1 is SGHAT and CDR2 is FQNNGV in the germline V gene. This CDR3 spans 15 amino acids. V lost 7 bases and J lost 12, with 25 bases in between. This chain connects TRBV11-2 to TRBJ2-1, with D possibly being TRBD1 or TRBD2 (5 bases each). The origin of this receptor is a human donor in good health (CMV status not recorded). Some clones in this sample may be carry-over from other donors' samples. Here the sequenced sample was cultured CD8+ T cells from PBMCs, taken from culture after CMV antigen stimulation. Written as DNA, the CDR3 is TGTGCCAGCACTCCGAGGGCAGCTGGGGACGACCTGCAGTTCTTC. It translates to CASTPRAAGDDLQFF.